This TCR beta chain was captured in a study of blood T cell repertoires in COVID-19. On the study more broadly: There were acute and convalescent COVID-19 samples, and they came from the United States, Italy and Spain. Sample material is recorded as cDNA or gDNA derived from T cells, B-cell-depleted T cells, or PBMCs.

Authors' data handling: The assay estimated nucleated cells by amplifying reference gene primers. Assay: immunoSEQ multiplex PCR; the TCRdb copy retains only in-frame clones and omits some. V and J calls and clone size come straight from that table; D and trimming were deduced from the DNA. The table lists about 380,000 clones, around 90% of them singletons. Either two negative PCRs, clearance, or symptom resolution qualified Cohort 3 donors as recovered. Material for sequencing was PBMCs or T cells enriched from blood (not recorded which). The sequence was obtained from a young woman who had recovered from COVID-19.

The CDR3 region is CASSLQGAYEKLFF. For the CDR3, the DNA is TGTGCCAGCAGCTTACAGGGGGCTTATGAAAAACTGTTTTTT. The J gene is TRBJ1-4, the V gene TRBV9, with 9 bases fitting TRBD1. The CDR3 spans 14 residues. The V segment lost 4 bases and the J segment 6 bases; nucleotides outside the gene matches: 4. Germline CDR1 SGDLS, CDR2 YYNGEE. Full variable domain (outside the CDR3, taken from reference TRBV9 and TRBJ1-4): DSGVTQTPKHLITATGQRVTLRCSPRSGDLSVYWYQQSLDQGLQFLIQYYNGEERAKGNILERFSAQQFPDLHSELNLSSLELGDSALYFCASSLQGAYEKLFFGSGTQLSVL.